This T cell receptor beta chain is from a study of blood T cell repertoires in COVID-19. Only in-frame clones appear in the TCRdb table, and some are missing; sequencing was by immunoSEQ multiplex PCR. The repertoire holds approximately 230,000 clones, with about 86% as singletons. V lost 9 bases, J lost 2 bases, and 4 bases stayed unmatched. This CDR3 comprises 14 residues. The germline V gene has CDR1 LNHDA and CDR2 SQIVND (reference sequence). In the case of this clone: This same CDR3 is encoded by further DNA sequences in the sample.

This chain connects TRBV19 to TRBJ2-6; the match to TRBD1 covers 7 bases. The specimen sequenced was peripheral blood. The source is an elderly man with acute or convalescent COVID-19. CDR3 residues: CASSDRAGANVLTF. The CDR3, as DNA: TGTGCCAGCTCAGACAGGGCTGGGGCCAACGTCCTGACTTTC.